The 2 T cell receptor gamma chains given below trace back to one sample, sequenced in a study of Vδ1+ human thymocytes. General observations from the study: In the thymus, TRG and TRD repertoires looked highly polyclonal with Gaussian CDR3 lengths.

No antigens are known for them. Sequences come from RNA converted to cDNA by reverse transcription. CDR3 amplicons came from multiplex PCR with pooled V-gene forward and constant-region reverse primers. TCRdb applied CATT to the multiplex PCR reads for clone calling. In the table there are approximately 8,500 gamma-chain clones, roughly 50% of which are singletons. Sample: Vdelta1+ gamma-delta thymocytes from the thymus. Subset described: FACS-sorted CD3+ TCRalphabeta- TCRVdelta1+ TCRVdelta2- thymocytes. The receptors stem from a girl less than two years old who had congenital heart surgery.

J is TRGJ1 or TRGJ2 and V is TRGV5. No J gene was available from TCRdb, and it was assigned here by a germline match of the DNA. With 2 bases clipped from V and 11 bases from J, the junction kept 6 bases outside the gene matches. This CDR3 region has 11 residues. Germline loops: CDR1 VINAFY, CDR2 YDVSNSKD. The CDR3 protein is CATWDTDQKLF. The CDR3 DNA reads as TGTGCCACCTGGGACACGGACCAGAAACTCTTT.

The sample holds a few counts of this clone. The chain uses TRGV9 and TRGJ1 or TRGJ2. Germline V gene lookup returns CDR1 GITISATS and CDR2 ISYDGTV (reference sequence). V gave up 6 bases and J gave up 0 bases; unmatched junction bases: 2. The CDR3 has 12 amino acids. CDR3 region: CALWRNYYKKLF. The CDR3 region has the DNA TGTGCCTTGTGGAGGAATTATTATAAGAAACTCTTT.